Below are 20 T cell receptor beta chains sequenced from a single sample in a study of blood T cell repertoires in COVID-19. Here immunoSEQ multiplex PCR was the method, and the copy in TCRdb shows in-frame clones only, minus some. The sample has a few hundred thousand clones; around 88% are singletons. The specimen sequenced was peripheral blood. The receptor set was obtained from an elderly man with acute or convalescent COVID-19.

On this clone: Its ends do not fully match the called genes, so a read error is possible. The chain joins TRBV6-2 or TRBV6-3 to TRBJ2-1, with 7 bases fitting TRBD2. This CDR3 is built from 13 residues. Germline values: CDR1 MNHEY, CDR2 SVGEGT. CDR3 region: CASSYVAGTFTVF. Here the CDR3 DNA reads TGTGCCAGCAGTTACGTAGCGGGTACATTTACGGTCTTC.

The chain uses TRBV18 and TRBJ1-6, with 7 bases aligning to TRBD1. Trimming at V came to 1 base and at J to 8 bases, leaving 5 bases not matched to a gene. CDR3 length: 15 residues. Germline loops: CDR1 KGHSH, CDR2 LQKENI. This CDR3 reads CASSPQGATYSPLHF. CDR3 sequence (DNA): TGTGCCAGCTCACCACAGGGGGCGACGTATTCACCCCTCCACTTT. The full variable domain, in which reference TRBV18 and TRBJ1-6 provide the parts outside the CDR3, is NAGVMQNPRHLVRRRGQEARLRCSPMKGHSHVYWYRQLPEEGLKFMVYLQKENIIDESGMPKERFSAEFPKEGPSILRIQQVVRGDSAAYFCASSPQGATYSPLHFGNGTRLTVT.

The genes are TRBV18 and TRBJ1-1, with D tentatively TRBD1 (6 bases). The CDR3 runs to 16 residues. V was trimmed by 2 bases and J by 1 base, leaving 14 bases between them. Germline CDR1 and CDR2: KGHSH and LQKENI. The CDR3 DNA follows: TGTGCCAGCTCACCAACGAACAGGGCCGAGAACACTGAAGCTTTCTTT. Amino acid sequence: CASSPTNRAENTEAFF.

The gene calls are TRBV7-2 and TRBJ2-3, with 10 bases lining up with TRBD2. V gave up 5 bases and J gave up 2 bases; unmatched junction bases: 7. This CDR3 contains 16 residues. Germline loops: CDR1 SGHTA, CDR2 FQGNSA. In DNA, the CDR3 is TGTGCCAGCAGCCCACGACTAGCGGGCCACACAGATACGCAGTATTTT. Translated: CASSPRLAGHTDTQYF. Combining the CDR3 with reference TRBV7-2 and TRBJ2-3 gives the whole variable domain GAGVSQSPSNKVTEKGKDVELRCDPISGHTALYWYRQSLGQGLEFLIYFQGNSAPDKSGLPSDRFSAERTGGSVSTLTIQRTQQEDSAVYLCASSPRLAGHTDTQYFGPGTRLTVL.

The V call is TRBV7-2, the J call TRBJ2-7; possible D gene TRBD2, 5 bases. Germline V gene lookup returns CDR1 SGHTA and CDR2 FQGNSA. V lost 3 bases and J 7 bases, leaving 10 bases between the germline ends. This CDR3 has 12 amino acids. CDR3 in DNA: TGTGCCAGCAGCTTTGATACGGGGGAGCAGTACTTC. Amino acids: CASSFDTGEQYF.

The CDR3 DNA sequence: TGTGCCAGCAGCCAAGATCGGGGGACAGTGGGGCATGGCTACACCTTC. Residues: CASSQDRGTVGHGYTF. The genes are TRBV4-2 and TRBJ1-2, with 7 bases fitting TRBD1. The CDR3 has 16 amino acids. From germline, CDR1 is LGHNA and CDR2 YNFKEQ. With 0 bases clipped from V and 6 bases from J, the junction kept 10 bases outside the gene matches.

The CDR3 sequence: CASSLDGQNNSPLHF. The CDR3 DNA is TGTGCCAGCAGCTTGGATGGACAGAATAATTCACCCCTCCACTTT. The chain employs TRBV5-6 and TRBJ1-6; tentatively, D is TRBD1 (6 bases). Germline V gene sequence: CDR1 SGHDT, CDR2 YYEEEE. There are 15 residues in the CDR3. The V and J ends lost 0 bases and 5 bases respectively, with 9 bases between them. The complete variable domain, with remaining parts taken from reference TRBV5-6 and TRBJ1-6, reads DAGVTQSPTHLIKTRGQQVTLRCSPKSGHDTVSWYQQALGQGPQFIFQYYEEEERQRGNFPDRFSGHQFPNYSSELNVNALLLGDSALYLCASSLDGQNNSPLHFGNGTRLTVT.

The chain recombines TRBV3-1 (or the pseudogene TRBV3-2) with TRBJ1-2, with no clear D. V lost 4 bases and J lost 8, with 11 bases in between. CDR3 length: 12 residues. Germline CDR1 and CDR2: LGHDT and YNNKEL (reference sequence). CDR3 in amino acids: CASSRRLSGYTF. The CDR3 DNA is TGTGCCAGCAGCCGCCGGTTATCCGGCTACACCTTC.

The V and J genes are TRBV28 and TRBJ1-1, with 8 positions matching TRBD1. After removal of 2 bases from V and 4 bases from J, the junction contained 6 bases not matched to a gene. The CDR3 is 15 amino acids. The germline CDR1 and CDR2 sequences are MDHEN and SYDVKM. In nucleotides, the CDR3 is TGTGCCAGCAGTTTACCGACAGGGGTTACCACTGAAGCTTTCTTT. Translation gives CASSLPTGVTTEAFF.

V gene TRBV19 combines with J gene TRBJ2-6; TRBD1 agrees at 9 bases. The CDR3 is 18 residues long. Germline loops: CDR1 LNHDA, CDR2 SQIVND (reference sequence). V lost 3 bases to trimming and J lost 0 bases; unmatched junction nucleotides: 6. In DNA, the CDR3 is TGTGCCAGTAGTATGCTGGGGACAGGGCGCTCTGGGGCCAACGTCCTGACTTTC. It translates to CASSMLGTGRSGANVLTF.

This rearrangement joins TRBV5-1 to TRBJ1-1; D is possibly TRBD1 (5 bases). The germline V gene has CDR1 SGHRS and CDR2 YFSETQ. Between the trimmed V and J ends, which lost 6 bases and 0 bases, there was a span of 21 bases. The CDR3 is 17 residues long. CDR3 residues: CASKLRGAVDLNTEAFF. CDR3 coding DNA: TGCGCCAGCAAGCTCCGCGGGGCAGTAGATTTGAACACTGAAGCTTTCTTT.

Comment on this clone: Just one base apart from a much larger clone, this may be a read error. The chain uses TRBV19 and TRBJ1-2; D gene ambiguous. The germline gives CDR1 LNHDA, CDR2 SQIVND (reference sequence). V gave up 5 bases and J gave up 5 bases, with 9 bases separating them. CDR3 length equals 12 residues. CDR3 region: CASSEGKYGYTF. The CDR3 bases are TGTGCCAGTAGTGAGGGCAAATATGGCTACACCTTC.

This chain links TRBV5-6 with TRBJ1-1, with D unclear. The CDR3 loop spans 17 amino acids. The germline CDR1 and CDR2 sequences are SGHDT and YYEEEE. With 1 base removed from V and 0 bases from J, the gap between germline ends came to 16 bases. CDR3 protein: CASSLYARGSMNTEAFF. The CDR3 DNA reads TGTGCCAGCAGCTTGTATGCCCGGGGATCCATGAACACTGAAGCTTTCTTT. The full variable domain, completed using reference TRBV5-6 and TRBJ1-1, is DAGVTQSPTHLIKTRGQQVTLRCSPKSGHDTVSWYQQALGQGPQFIFQYYEEEERQRGNFPDRFSGHQFPNYSSELNVNALLLGDSALYLCASSLYARGSMNTEAFFGQGTRLTVV.

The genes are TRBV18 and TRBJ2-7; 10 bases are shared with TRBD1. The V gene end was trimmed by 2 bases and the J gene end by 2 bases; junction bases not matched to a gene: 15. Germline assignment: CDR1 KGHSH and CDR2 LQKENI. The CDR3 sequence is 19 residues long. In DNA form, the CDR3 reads TGTGCCAGCTCACCATATACCGGGTTAGGGACAGGGGCTACCTACGAGCAGTACTTC. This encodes CASSPYTGLGTGATYEQYF.

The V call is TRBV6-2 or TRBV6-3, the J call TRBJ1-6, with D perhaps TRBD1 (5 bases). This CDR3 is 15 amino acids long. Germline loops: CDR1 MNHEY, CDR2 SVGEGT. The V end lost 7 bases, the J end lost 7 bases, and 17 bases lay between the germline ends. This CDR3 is CASTPRGGWNSPLHF. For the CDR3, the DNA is TGTGCCAGCACCCCACGGGGGGGGTGGAATTCACCCCTCCACTTT.

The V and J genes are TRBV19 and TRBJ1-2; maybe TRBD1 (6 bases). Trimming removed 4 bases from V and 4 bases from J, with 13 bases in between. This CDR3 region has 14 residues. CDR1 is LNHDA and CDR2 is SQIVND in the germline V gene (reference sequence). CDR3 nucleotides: TGTGCCAGTAGTACCACAGGGTTCAGCTATGGCTACACCTTC. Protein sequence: CASSTTGFSYGYTF.

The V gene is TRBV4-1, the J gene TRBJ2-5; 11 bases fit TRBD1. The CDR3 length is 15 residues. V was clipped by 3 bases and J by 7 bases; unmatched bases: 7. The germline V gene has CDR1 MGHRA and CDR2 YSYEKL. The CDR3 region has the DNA TGCGCCAGCAGCCATGGGGGACAGGGGGACGGGACCCAGTACTTC. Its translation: CASSHGGQGDGTQYF.

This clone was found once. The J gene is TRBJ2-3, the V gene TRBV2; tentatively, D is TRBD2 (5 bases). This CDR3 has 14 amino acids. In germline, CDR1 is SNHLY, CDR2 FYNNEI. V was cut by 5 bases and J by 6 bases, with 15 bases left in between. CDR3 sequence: CASSRLSSGDTQYF. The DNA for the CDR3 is TGTGCCAGCAGTCGACTGAGTTCGGGGGATACGCAGTATTTT.

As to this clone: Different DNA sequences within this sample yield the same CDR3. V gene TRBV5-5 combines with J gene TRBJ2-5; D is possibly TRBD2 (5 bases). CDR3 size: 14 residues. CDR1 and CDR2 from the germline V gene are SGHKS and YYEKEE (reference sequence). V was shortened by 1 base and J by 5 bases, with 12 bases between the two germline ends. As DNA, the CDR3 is TGTGCCAGCAGCTTGTGGACTGCCCAGGAGACCCAGTACTTC. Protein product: CASSLWTAQETQYF.

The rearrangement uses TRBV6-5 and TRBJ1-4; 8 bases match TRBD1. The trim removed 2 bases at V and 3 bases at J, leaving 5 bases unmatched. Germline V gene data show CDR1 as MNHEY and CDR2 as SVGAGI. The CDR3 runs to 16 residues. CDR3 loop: CASSYTDRGSNEKLFF. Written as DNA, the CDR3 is TGTGCCAGCAGTTACACTGACAGGGGATCTAATGAAAAACTGTTTTTT.